This T cell receptor (beta chain) was sequenced for a study of CD8+ T cells in alopecia areata. Comment on this clone: Its antigen is unidentified.

Study-wide points: Scalp clonality decreased significantly with tofacitinib, and so did expanded CD8+ clones among the top 100.

RNA was isolated and reverse transcribed to cDNA, the sequencing template. Produced via immunoSEQ multiplex PCR; TCRdb's table is partial and in-frame only. The sample consists of around 170,000 clones, 40% to 55% of them appearing once. Treatment of the sample: oral pan-JAK inhibitor, 5-10 mg twice daily. PBMCs were stained for CD3, CD4 and CD8, and CD4+ and CD8+ T cells were sorted. This CDR3 region has 12 residues. The germline CDR1 and CDR2 sequences are SGHVS and FQNEAQ. Deletions cut 3 bases from V and 10 bases from J, with 7 bases between. This sequence originates from a human donor with alopecia areata. V and J are TRBV7-8 and TRBJ1-6; D unclear. The input for sequencing was CD8+ T cells sorted from blood, taken at week 52, from a patient treated with tofacitinib. The CDR3 DNA reads as TGTGCCAGCAGCTTTATAGACTCACCCCTCCACTTT. As protein: CASSFIDSPLHF. Full variable domain (missing parts from reference TRBV7-8 and TRBJ1-6): GAGVSQSPRYKVAKRGQDVALRCDPISGHVSLFWYQQALGQGPEFLTYFQNEAQLDKSGLPSDRFFAERPEGSVSTLKIQRTQQEDSAVYLCASSFIDSPLHFGNGTRLTVT.